Below, 30 T cell receptor beta chains from the same sample are listed, as sequenced in a study of blood T cell repertoires in COVID-19. Libraries were prepared by immunoSEQ multiplex PCR; TCRdb keeps only in-frame clonotypes and omits some of them. The sample carries 200,000 to 250,000 clones, about 88% recorded once. Input material: PBMCs or T cells enriched from blood (not recorded which). The receptors derive from a woman aged 25-40 years who had recovered from COVID-19.

The rearrangement links TRBV20-1 to TRBJ1-6; a possible D gene is TRBD1 (6 bases). Trimming left V 3 bases short and J 8 bases short, with 14 bases between. This CDR3 has 14 residues. CDR1 DFQATT and CDR2 SNEGSKA come from the germline V gene (reference sequence). The CDR3 DNA is TGCAGTGCTAGTAGTGGGGGCGCATATTCACCCCTCCACTTT. It specifies CSASSGGAYSPLHF.

The V gene is TRBV3-1 (or the pseudogene TRBV3-2), the J gene TRBJ2-1, with 11 bases matching TRBD2. V gave up 6 bases and J gave up 2 bases; unmatched junction bases: 3. The CDR3 totals 15 residues. Germline V gene lookup returns CDR1 LGHDT and CDR2 YNNKEL (reference sequence). The chain's CDR3 is CASRRGLAAYNEQFF. CDR3 nucleotides: TGTGCCAGCAGGCGGGGACTAGCGGCCTACAATGAGCAGTTCTTC.

The genes are TRBV9 and TRBJ2-5; 8 bases line up with TRBD2. V was pared by 4 bases and J by 4 bases, with 9 bases of the junction left unmatched. This CDR3 region has 15 residues. CDR1 and CDR2 from the germline V gene are SGDLS and YYNGEE. The CDR3 here is CASSPGTRPTETQYF. The CDR3 DNA sequence: TGTGCCAGCAGCCCAGGGACTAGACCTACAGAGACCCAGTACTTC.

The genes are TRBV4-1 and TRBJ1-1; a weak D match, TRBD1 (6 bases). Germline CDR1 and CDR2: MGHRA and YSYEKL. Between the trimmed V and J ends, which lost 4 bases and 4 bases, there was a span of 19 bases. The CDR3 has 16 amino acids. The CDR3 here is CASSRLGGGGATEAFF. CDR3 in DNA: TGCGCCAGCAGCCGTCTCGGTGGGGGGGGCGCCACTGAAGCTTTCTTT.

V gene TRBV11-3 combines with J gene TRBJ2-1; 7 bases fit TRBD2. Germline V CDR1 and CDR2: SGHNT, YENEEA. There are 14 residues in the CDR3. V shed 5 bases, J shed 5 bases, and the junction held 6 bases outside the gene matches. This CDR3 reads CASSPSGLNNEQFF. The CDR3 DNA follows: TGTGCCAGCAGCCCCTCGGGACTAAACAATGAGCAGTTCTTC. The full variable domain, its missing parts supplied by reference TRBV11-3 and TRBJ2-1, is EAGVVQSPRYKIIEKKQPVAFWCNPISGHNTLYWYLQNLGQGPELLIRYENEEAVDDSQLPKDRFSAERLKGVDSTLKIQPAELGDSAVYLCASSPSGLNNEQFFGPGTRLTVL.

The sample holds a few counts of this clone. V gene TRBV13 combines with J gene TRBJ1-1; TRBD1 matches 7 bases. This CDR3 has 15 amino acids. In germline, CDR1 is PRHDT, CDR2 FYEKMQ (reference sequence). J lost 7 bases, V lost 4 bases, and 12 bases had no gene match. CDR3 sequence reads: CASSSRHRQGGEAFF. CDR3 bases: TGTGCCAGCAGCTCACGCCATCGACAGGGAGGTGAAGCTTTCTTT. Full variable domain (remainder filled in from reference TRBV13 and TRBJ1-1): AAGVIQSPRHLIKEKRETATLKCYPIPRHDTVYWYQQGPGQDPQFLISFYEKMQSDKGSIPDRFSAQQFSDYHSELNMSSLELGDSALYFCASSSRHRQGGEAFFGQGTRLTVV.

The chain couples TRBV5-8 to TRBJ2-7, with 9 bases that match TRBD2. Germline CDR1 reads SGHTS; CDR2 reads YDEGEE. The CDR3 covers 15 residues. Losses at the gene ends were 2 bases for V and 5 bases for J; bases not matched to a gene: 8. CDR3: CASSFLTSGSDEQYF. The CDR3 coding sequence is TGTGCCAGCAGCTTTCTGACTAGCGGCTCGGACGAGCAGTACTTC.

This clone came up once. The gene calls are TRBV7-9 and TRBJ1-6; maybe TRBD1 (5 bases). The CDR3 length is 17 residues. V lost 4 bases and J lost 5, with 18 bases in between. Per germline, CDR1 SEHNR and CDR2 FQNEAQ (reference sequence). The DNA of the CDR3 is TGTGCCAGCAGCTCTAGTAGGCAGGGCTATGATAATTCACCCCTCCACTTT. This encodes CASSSSRQGYDNSPLHF.

CDR3 sequence (DNA): TGTGCCAGCAGTTACTCGGCAGGGTACGATGGCTACACCTTC. It specifies CASSYSAGYDGYTF. This chain uses TRBV6-5 with TRBJ1-2; maybe TRBD1 (5 bases). The CDR3 runs to 14 residues. Germline V CDR1 and CDR2: MNHEY, SVGAGI. V was trimmed by 0 bases and J by 6 bases, leaving 11 bases between them.

The chain couples TRBV29-1 to TRBJ2-3; tentative D call: TRBD1 (6 bases). With 5 bases removed from V and 2 bases from J, the gap between germline ends came to 14 bases. CDR1 SQVTM and CDR2 ANQGSEA come from the germline V gene. This CDR3 contains 14 residues. CDR3 region: CSVPDRSATDTQYF. The CDR3 DNA is TGCAGCGTTCCGGACAGATCAGCCACAGATACGCAGTATTTT.

This clone was observed a few times. The V and J genes are TRBV25-1 and TRBJ1-2, with a tentative D call TRBD1 (5 bases). V lost 3 bases to trimming and J lost 8 bases, with 13 bases between them. Germline values: CDR1 MGHDK, CDR2 SYGVNS. The CDR3 spans 13 residues. For the CDR3, the DNA is TGTGCCAGCAGTGAGGGGCATACTATAGGCTACACCTTC. Its protein product is CASSEGHTIGYTF.

V is TRBV19 and J is TRBJ1-1, with 8 bases matching TRBD1. Trimming removed 2 bases from V and 8 bases from J; junction bases left unmatched: 7. This CDR3 region has 14 residues. Germline CDR1 is LNHDA and CDR2 is SQIVND (reference sequence). CDR3 in amino acids: CASSIMYGDREAFF. CDR3 coding DNA: TGTGCCAGTAGTATAATGTATGGGGACAGGGAAGCTTTCTTT.

This clone showed up many times. The chain links TRBV2 to TRBJ1-6; no reliable D call. Germline assignment: CDR1 SNHLY and CDR2 FYNNEI. This CDR3 is 15 amino acids long. Deletions cut 4 bases from V and 3 bases from J, with 10 bases between. The CDR3 region has the DNA TGTGCCAGCAGTGGATCGAAGCGCTATAATTCACCCCTCCACTTT. It translates to CASSGSKRYNSPLHF.

The chain links TRBV4-1 to TRBJ1-2, with 7 bases lining up with TRBD1. J lost 2 bases, V lost 0 bases, and 6 bases had no gene match. The CDR3 has 16 amino acids. Germline assignment: CDR1 MGHRA and CDR2 YSYEKL. CDR3: CASSQDVAGGNYGYTF. The CDR3, as DNA: TGCGCCAGCAGCCAAGATGTGGCAGGGGGGAACTATGGCTACACCTTC.

The chain couples TRBV18 to TRBJ1-1, with D possibly TRBD1 on 5 matching bases. The V end was cut by 8 bases, the J end by 4 bases, with 20 bases between. This CDR3 comprises 15 residues. Germline V gene sequence: CDR1 KGHSH, CDR2 LQKENI. CDR3 nucleotides: TGTGCCAGCCCCACCGACTCAGGGATGGGCACTGAAGCTTTCTTT. Translating gives CASPTDSGMGTEAFF.

The chain recombines TRBV19 with TRBJ1-5; TRBD1 aligns across 8 bases. This CDR3 contains 17 residues. With V trimmed by 3 bases and J by 4 bases, 11 bases remained unmatched. Germline V gene sequence: CDR1 LNHDA, CDR2 SQIVND (reference sequence). The CDR3 reads CASSILTGGGVNQPQHF. DNA for the CDR3: TGTGCCAGTAGTATCCTTACAGGGGGAGGGGTAAATCAGCCCCAGCATTTT.

V is TRBV7-9 and J is TRBJ1-4, with D possibly matching TRBD1 (6 bases). Germline loops: CDR1 SEHNR, CDR2 FQNEAQ (reference sequence). This CDR3 contains 17 residues. V was clipped by 2 bases and J by 3 bases, with 16 bases between them. The CDR3 sequence: CASSLRGGVKANEKLFF. CDR3 coding DNA: TGTGCCAGCAGCTTAAGGGGGGGAGTCAAGGCTAATGAAAAACTGTTTTTT.

The chain couples TRBV6-1 to TRBJ1-2, with D uncertain. V was pared by 2 bases and J by 2 bases, with 6 bases between. The CDR3 spans 13 residues. Per the germline V gene, CDR1 is MNHNS and CDR2 is SASEGT. The CDR3 DNA sequence: TGTGCCAGCAGTGAACACATGAACTATGGCTACACCTTC. Its translation: CASSEHMNYGYTF.

V and J are TRBV5-1 and TRBJ1-2, with 7 bases matching TRBD1. Germline V gives CDR1 SGHRS, CDR2 YFSETQ. The CDR3 extends over 14 amino acids. The ends lost 7 bases at V and 8 bases at J; junction bases unmatched: 14. In DNA form, the CDR3 reads TGCGCCAGCGGCTCTACCGGGACAGTCTCGGGCTACACCTTC. It encodes CASGSTGTVSGYTF.

Of note for this clone: Sequence at one end of the junction differs from germline and may be a read error. V gene TRBV6-1 combines with J gene TRBJ1-2; tentative D call: TRBD1 (5 bases). This CDR3 has 17 amino acids. CDR1 is MNHNS, CDR2 SASEGT, per germline. CDR3 sequence: CASNEVRMQGDWNGYTF. The CDR3 bases are TGTGCCAGCAATGAAGTCAGGATGCAAGGGGATTGGAATGGCTACACCTTC.

The chain combines TRBV5-1 with TRBJ2-7; a possible D gene is TRBD1 (6 bases). This CDR3 has 13 amino acids. Trimming removed 0 bases from V and 4 bases from J, with 8 bases in between. Looked up from germline, CDR1 is SGHRS and CDR2 is YFSETQ. The CDR3 reads CASSLDRAYEQYF. CDR3 DNA: TGCGCCAGCAGCTTGGACAGGGCTTACGAGCAGTACTTC.

The J gene is TRBJ1-2, the V gene TRBV6-2 or TRBV6-3, with TRBD1 matching 9 bases. The junction had 18 bases not matched to a gene; V was cut back by 2 bases and J by 2 bases. Germline CDR1 and CDR2: MNHEY and SVGEGT. This CDR3 spans 20 amino acids. The CDR3 spells CASSYPGRTQGAPVNYGYTF. CDR3 nucleotide sequence: TGTGCCAGCAGTTACCCCGGACGGACACAGGGGGCCCCTGTCAACTATGGCTACACCTTC.

This sequence joins TRBV7-6 and TRBJ1-2; no reliable D call. Trimming cost V 1 base and J 6 bases, with 12 bases left between them. CDR3 size: 14 residues. Germline CDR1 SGHVS, CDR2 FNYEAQ. CDR3 protein: CASSLEAWSDGYTF. CDR3 nucleotide sequence: TGTGCCAGCAGCTTAGAGGCGTGGAGTGATGGCTACACCTTC.

Here the CDR3 DNA reads TGTGCCAGCAGACAAACAGGGGAACGTTCACCCCTCCACTTT. It is translated as CASRQTGERSPLHF. The chain carries TRBV5-6 and TRBJ1-6; TRBD1 aligns across 7 bases. V was pared by 5 bases and J by 9 bases, with 8 bases of the junction left unmatched. There are 14 residues in the CDR3. The germline gives CDR1 SGHDT, CDR2 YYEEEE.

The rearrangement links TRBV7-9 to TRBJ1-1; D not certain. V was pared by 5 bases and J by 1 base, with 11 bases between. The CDR3 loop spans 14 amino acids. CDR1 is SEHNR and CDR2 is FQNEAQ in the germline V gene (reference sequence). Here the CDR3 DNA reads TGTGCCAGCAGCCCCGACATGGGGAACACTGAAGCTTTCTTT. Residues: CASSPDMGNTEAFF.

The V call is TRBV4-1, the J call TRBJ1-3, with 9 bases aligning to TRBD1. This CDR3 comprises 16 residues. The germline gives CDR1 MGHRA, CDR2 YSYEKL. Unmatched junction bases numbered 4, after V lost 1 base and J lost 3 bases. The CDR3: CASSQGRDRDGNTIYF. The CDR3 DNA reads as TGCGCCAGCAGCCAAGGAAGGGACAGGGATGGAAACACCATATATTTT.

The V and J genes are TRBV2 and TRBJ1-5; TRBD1 might be the D (6 bases). With 5 bases removed from V and 4 bases from J, the gap between germline ends came to 12 bases. Germline CDR1 is SNHLY and CDR2 is FYNNEI. The CDR3 has 14 amino acids. The CDR3, as DNA: TGTGCCAGCAGTTATGGACAGAAAAATCAGCCCCAGCATTTT. This gives the protein CASSYGQKNQPQHF.

About this clone: Within the sample, other DNA sequences also encode this same CDR3. This chain joins TRBV9 and TRBJ2-1, with D uncertain. CDR1 is SGDLS and CDR2 is YYNGEE in the germline V gene. CDR3 length equals 12 residues. V was cut by 0 bases and J by 7 bases, with 5 bases left in between. In DNA form, the CDR3 reads TGTGCCAGCAGCGTAGCCGGGAATGAGCAGTTCTTC. Translated, it gives CASSVAGNEQFF.

CDR3 amino acids: CASWRGWYTEAFF. CDR3 DNA sequence: TGTGCCAGCTGGAGGGGTTGGTACACTGAAGCTTTCTTT. The rearrangement joins TRBV6-5 to TRBJ1-1; possible D gene TRBD1, 5 bases. CDR3 length: 13 amino acids. The germline CDR1 and CDR2 sequences are MNHEY and SVGAGI. Trimming shortened V by 8 bases and J by 3 bases, and 13 bases separated the two germline ends.

As regards this clone: Given a much more abundant clone one base away, this may be a read error. The chain carries TRBV7-3 and TRBJ2-7; 10 nucleotides agree with TRBD1. The CDR3 is 13 residues long. V dropped 3 bases and J dropped 4; count of bases not matched to a gene: 0. Germline values: CDR1 SGHTA, CDR2 FQGTGA. The CDR3 reads CASSLDRGYEQYF. CDR3 nucleotides: TGTGCCAGCAGCTTGGACAGGGGGTACGAGCAGTACTTC. Filled out from reference TRBV7-3 and TRBJ2-7, the complete variable domain reads GAGVSQTPSNKVTEKGKYVELRCDPISGHTALYWYRQSLGQGPEFLIYFQGTGAADDSGLPNDRFFAVRPEGSVSTLKIQRTERGDSAVYLCASSLDRGYEQYFGPGTRLTVT.